A selection of T cell receptor beta chains follows, all from one sample in a study of Ad26.COV2.S vaccination and SARS-CoV-2 variants. Method: immunoSEQ multiplex PCR; TCRdb's copy keeps in-frame clones and lacks some. There are roughly 400,000 clones in the sample; approximately 91% occur only once, and approximately 1.9% lies in the top ten. This specimen was peripheral blood, taken in a trial of Ad26.COV2.S vaccine versus placebo. These receptors came from a person aged 18-65 years who received the Ad26.COV2.S COVID-19 vaccine or a placebo. Both conserved end residues are part of each CDR3. The order of the fields is J gene, D gene, V gene, clone size, CDR3 protein, CDR3 DNA. The D gene is left open where the match is weak. Size is omitted from some rows. Given values are once, few, many or a class for expanded clones.

>TRBJ2-1|TRBD2|TRBV5-1|NA
CASSKLGTSGDYNEQFF
TGCGCCAGCAGCAAACTCGGGACTAGCGGAGACTACAATGAGCAGTTCTTC
>TRBJ2-1|TRBD2|TRBV2|NA
CASTRLAGATYNEQFF
TGTGCCAGCACGAGACTAGCGGGAGCCACCTACAATGAGCAGTTCTTC
>TRBJ2-2|NA|TRBV5-4|NA
CASSLDPQTAAGELFF
TGTGCCAGCAGCTTGGACCCCCAAACGGCGGCCGGGGAGCTGTTTTTT
>TRBJ2-1|NA|TRBV4-2|NA
CASSQDYDEQFF
TGTGCCAGCAGCCAAGATTACGATGAGCAGTTCTTC
>TRBJ1-1|NA|TRBV3-1/TRBV3-2|NA
CASSQTTEAFF
TGTGCCAGCAGCCAGACCACTGAAGCTTTCTTT
>TRBJ1-1|NA|TRBV28|NA
CASRALGTFGFF
TGTGCCAGCAGGGCCCTTGGGACATTCGGTTTCTTT
>TRBJ2-7|NA|TRBV11-2|NA
CASSLPSTYEQYF
TGTGCCAGCAGCCTGCCCTCAACCTACGAGCAGTACTTC
>TRBJ2-7|NA|TRBV7-9|NA
CASSLTGTGGPSGRVVQYF
TGTGCCAGCAGCTTGACCGGGACAGGGGGCCCTAGCGGGAGGGTTGTGCAGTACTTC
>TRBJ2-7|NA|TRBV5-1|NA
CASSLAGGAYEQYF
TGCGCCAGCAGCTTGGCGGGCGGAGCCTACGAGCAGTACTTC
>TRBJ1-2|NA|TRBV12-3/TRBV12-4|few
CASSKGETGYTF
TGTGCCAGCAGTAAAGGGGAAACTGGCTACACCTTC
>TRBJ2-2|NA|TRBV19|NA
CASSKGARGTGELFF
TGTGCCAGTAGCAAAGGGGCCAGGGGTACCGGGGAGCTGTTTTTT
>TRBJ2-7|NA|TRBV5-5|NA
CASSGDYEQYF
TGTGCCAGCAGCGGGGACTACGAGCAGTACTTC
>TRBJ2-5|NA|TRBV7-3|NA
CASSFAPGETQYF
TGTGCCAGCAGCTTCGCCCCTGGGGAGACCCAGTACTTC
>TRBJ2-1|NA|TRBV5-4|NA
CASSPKRYNEQFF
TGTGCCAGCAGCCCAAAGCGGTACAATGAGCAGTTCTTC
>TRBJ2-6|NA|TRBV5-4|once
CASRSWGGANVLTF
TGTGCCAGCAGGAGTTGGGGTGGGGCCAACGTCCTGACTTTC
>TRBJ2-1|NA|TRBV9|NA
CASSVETGIYNEQFF
TGTGCCAGCAGCGTAGAAACAGGGATCTACAATGAGCAGTTCTTC
>TRBJ1-2|NA|TRBV6-1|NA
CASSEAFVGGYTF
TGTGCCAGCAGTGAAGCGTTCGTAGGCGGCTACACCTTC
>TRBJ1-1|NA|TRBV28|NA
CASSLGAQGPGWAFF
TGTGCCAGCAGTTTAGGAGCTCAGGGTCCTGGGTGGGCTTTCTTT
>TRBJ1-5|NA|TRBV6-6|NA
CASIERDSNQPQHF
TGTGCCAGCATCGAGAGGGATAGCAATCAGCCCCAGCATTTT
>TRBJ1-5|NA|TRBV28|NA
CASRGGAPAGPQHF
TGTGCCAGCAGGGGGGGGGCTCCTGCGGGGCCCCAGCATTTT
>TRBJ1-3|NA|TRBV5-1|NA
CASSLDNSGNTIYF
TGCGCCAGCAGCTTGGACAACTCTGGAAACACCATATATTTT
>TRBJ2-1|NA|TRBV30|NA
CAWNSGGAYSYNEQFF
TGTGCCTGGAATTCCGGGGGCGCGTACTCCTACAATGAGCAGTTCTTC
>TRBJ1-2|TRBD1|TRBV7-3|NA
CASSPGQFGGYTF
TGTGCCAGCAGCCCGGGACAGTTTGGAGGCTACACCTTC
>TRBJ2-3|TRBD1|TRBV4-2|NA
CASSQPGQAWTDTQYF
TGTGCCAGCAGCCAGCCGGGACAGGCGTGGACAGATACGCAGTATTTT